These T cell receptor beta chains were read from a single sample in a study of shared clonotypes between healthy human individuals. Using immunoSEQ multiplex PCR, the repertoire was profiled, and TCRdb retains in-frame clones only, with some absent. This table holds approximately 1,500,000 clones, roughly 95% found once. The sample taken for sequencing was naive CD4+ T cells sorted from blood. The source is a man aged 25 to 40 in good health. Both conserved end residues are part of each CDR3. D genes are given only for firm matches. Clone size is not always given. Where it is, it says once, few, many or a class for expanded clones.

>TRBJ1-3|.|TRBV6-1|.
CASSENLGWAGVYGNTIYF
TGTGCCAGCAGTGAAAATCTGGGCTGGGCAGGGGTTTATGGAAACACCATATATTTT
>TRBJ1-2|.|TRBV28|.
CASSFRREDGYTF
TGTGCCAGCAGTTTTCGCAGGGAAGATGGCTACACCTTC
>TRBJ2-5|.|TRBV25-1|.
CASSPTKPGHYKLETQYF
TGTGCCAGCAGTCCGACGAAACCGGGACACTACAAGTTGGAGACCCAGTACTTC
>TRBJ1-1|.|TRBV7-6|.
CASSLELNTEAFF
TGTGCCAGCAGCTTAGAGCTGAACACTGAAGCTTTCTTT
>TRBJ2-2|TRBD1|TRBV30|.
CAWRLTGANTGELFF
TGTGCCTGGAGGCTGACAGGGGCGAACACCGGGGAGCTGTTTTTT
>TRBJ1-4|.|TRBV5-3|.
CARSLRVVATNEKLFF
TGTGCCAGAAGCCTGAGAGTCGTGGCAACTAATGAAAAACTGTTTTTT
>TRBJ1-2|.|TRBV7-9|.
CASTAPGYGYTF
TGTGCCAGCACTGCCCCGGGCTATGGCTACACCTTC
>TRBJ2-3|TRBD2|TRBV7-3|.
CASSWGLADTTDTQYF
TGTGCCAGCAGCTGGGGACTAGCGGACACCACAGATACGCAGTATTTT
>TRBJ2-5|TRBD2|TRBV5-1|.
CASSLTSGSLETQYF
TGCGCCAGCAGCTTAACTAGCGGGAGTCTTGAGACCCAGTACTTC
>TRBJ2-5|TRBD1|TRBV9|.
CASSVSTGIGRETQYF
TGTGCCAGCAGCGTCTCGACAGGGATCGGTCGAGAGACCCAGTACTTC
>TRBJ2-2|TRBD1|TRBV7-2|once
CASSLRTGNVGELFF
TGTGCCAGCAGCTTGCGGACAGGGAATGTCGGGGAGCTGTTTTTT
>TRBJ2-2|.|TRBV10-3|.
CAISERGIGELFF
TGTGCCATCAGTGAGAGGGGGATTGGGGAGCTGTTTTTT
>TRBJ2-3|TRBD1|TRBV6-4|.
CASSDRGLGTDTQYF
TGTGCCAGCAGTGACAGGGGGCTGGGCACAGATACGCAGTATTTT
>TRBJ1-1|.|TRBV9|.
CASSVDQLVGTEAFF
TGTGCCAGCAGCGTAGACCAGTTGGTGGGCACTGAAGCTTTCTTT
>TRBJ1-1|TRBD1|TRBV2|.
CATTGGLMNTEAFF
TGTGCCACTACAGGGGGGCTCATGAACACTGAAGCTTTCTTT
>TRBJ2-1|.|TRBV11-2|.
CASSPWKDNEQFF
TGTGCCAGCAGCCCCTGGAAAGACAATGAGCAGTTCTTC
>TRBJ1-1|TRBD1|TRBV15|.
CATSSLGQTEAFF
TGTGCCACCAGCAGCCTGGGACAGACTGAAGCTTTCTTT
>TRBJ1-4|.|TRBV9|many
CASSAGIRGGSEKLFF
TGTGCCAGCAGCGCAGGGATAAGGGGGGGAAGCGAAAAACTGTTTTTT
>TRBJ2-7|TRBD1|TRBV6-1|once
CASSPGTGYSYEQYF
TGTGCCAGCAGCCCCGGGACAGGGTACTCCTACGAGCAGTACTTC
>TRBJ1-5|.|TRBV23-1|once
CASSQGGKGWNQPQHF
TGCGCCAGCAGTCAGGGGGGGAAGGGCTGGAATCAGCCCCAGCATTTT
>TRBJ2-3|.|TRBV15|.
CATSGSTDTQYF
TGTGCCACCAGCGGCAGCACAGATACGCAGTATTTT
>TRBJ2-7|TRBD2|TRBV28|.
CASCGGGRGFYEQYF
TGTGCCAGCTGCGGCGGGGGTCGGGGCTTCTACGAGCAGTACTTC
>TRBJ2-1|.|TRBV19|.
CASNAGGNEQFF
TGTGCCAGTAATGCCGGGGGCAATGAGCAGTTCTTC
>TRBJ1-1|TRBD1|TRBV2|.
CAGMTGESTEAFF
TGTGCCGGAATGACAGGGGAGTCGACTGAAGCTTTCTTT
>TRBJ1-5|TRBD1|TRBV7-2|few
CASSPDRGDQPQHF
TGTGCCAGCAGCCCTGACAGGGGAGATCAGCCCCAGCATTTT
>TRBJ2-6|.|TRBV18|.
CASSPLGAGANVLTF
TGTGCCAGCTCACCACTGGGGGCCGGGGCCAACGTCCTGACTTTC
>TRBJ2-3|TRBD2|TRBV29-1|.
CSVDRQPGTRLADTQYF
TGCAGCGTTGACCGACAGCCCGGGACTAGGCTAGCAGATACGCAGTATTTT
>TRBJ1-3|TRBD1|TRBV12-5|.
CASGTGGSGNTIYF
TGTGCTAGTGGTACAGGGGGCTCTGGAAACACCATATATTTT
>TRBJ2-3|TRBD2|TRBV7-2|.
CASRWDYATDTQYF
TGTGCCAGCCGTTGGGACTACGCTACAGATACGCAGTATTTT
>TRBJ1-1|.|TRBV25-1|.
CASSVPGEAFF
TGTGCCAGCAGTGTACCGGGGGAAGCTTTCTTT
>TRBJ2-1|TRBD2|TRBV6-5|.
CASSYSGGPENEQFF
TGTGCCAGCAGTTACTCGGGAGGGCCTGAAAATGAGCAGTTCTTC
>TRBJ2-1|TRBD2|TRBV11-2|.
CASSVFLAGGSYNEQFF
TGTGCCAGCAGCGTCTTCCTCGCGGGAGGGTCCTACAATGAGCAGTTCTTC
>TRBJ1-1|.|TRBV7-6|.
CASSSYTTEAFF
TGTGCCAGCAGCTCCTACACGACTGAAGCTTTCTTT
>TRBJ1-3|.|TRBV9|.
CASSVDGFSGNTIYF
TGTGCCAGCAGCGTAGACGGATTCTCTGGAAACACCATATATTTT
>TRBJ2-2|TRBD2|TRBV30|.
CAWTRGGRELFF
TGTGCCTGGACCCGGGGGGGGCGGGAGCTGTTTTTT
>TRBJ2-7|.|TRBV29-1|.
CSVGSARLGQGEQYF
TGCAGCGTTGGTAGTGCGCGCTTAGGTCAGGGGGAGCAGTACTTC
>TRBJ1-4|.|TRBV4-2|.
CASVERDQGNEKLFF
TGTGCCAGCGTGGAAAGGGATCAAGGTAATGAAAAACTGTTTTTT
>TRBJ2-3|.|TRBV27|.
CASRPRGPVADTQYF
TGTGCCAGCAGACCAAGAGGGCCAGTCGCAGATACGCAGTATTTT
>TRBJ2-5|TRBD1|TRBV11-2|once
CASSLRSGQGIQETQYF
TGTGCCAGCAGCTTACGTTCAGGACAGGGAATCCAAGAGACCCAGTACTTC
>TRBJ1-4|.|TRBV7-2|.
CASSSQGTGYYEKLFF
TGTGCCAGCAGCTCTCAGGGAACCGGATACTATGAAAAACTGTTTTTT
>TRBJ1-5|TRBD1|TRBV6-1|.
CASSGGTGWNQPQHF
TGTGCCAGCAGTGGAGGGACAGGGTGGAATCAGCCCCAGCATTTT
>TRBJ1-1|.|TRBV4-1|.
CASSPGRVLDTEAFF
TGCGCCAGCAGCCCAGGAAGGGTTCTGGACACTGAAGCTTTCTTT
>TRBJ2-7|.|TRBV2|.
CASNPRRDYEQYF
TGTGCCAGCAACCCAAGGCGGGACTACGAGCAGTACTTC
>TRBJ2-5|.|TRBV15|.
CATSRERGSETQYF
TGTGCCACCAGCAGGGAGAGGGGATCGGAGACCCAGTACTTC
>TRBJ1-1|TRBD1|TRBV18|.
CASSPPTDRGINKPVWMVNTEAFF
TGTGCCAGCTCACCACCGACAGACAGGGGAATCAATAAGCCGGTTTGGATGGTGAACACTGAAGCTTTCTTT
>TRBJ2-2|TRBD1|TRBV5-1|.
CASSSGTGRRTGELFF
TGCGCCAGCAGCTCCGGGACAGGGCGGCGCACCGGGGAGCTGTTTTTT
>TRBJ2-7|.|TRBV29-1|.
CSVLGPGVSYEQYF
TGCAGCGTGCTGGGTCCGGGGGTTTCCTACGAGCAGTACTTC
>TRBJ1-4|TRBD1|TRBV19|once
CASTRTGENEKLFF
TGTGCCAGTACCAGAACAGGGGAAAATGAAAAACTGTTTTTT